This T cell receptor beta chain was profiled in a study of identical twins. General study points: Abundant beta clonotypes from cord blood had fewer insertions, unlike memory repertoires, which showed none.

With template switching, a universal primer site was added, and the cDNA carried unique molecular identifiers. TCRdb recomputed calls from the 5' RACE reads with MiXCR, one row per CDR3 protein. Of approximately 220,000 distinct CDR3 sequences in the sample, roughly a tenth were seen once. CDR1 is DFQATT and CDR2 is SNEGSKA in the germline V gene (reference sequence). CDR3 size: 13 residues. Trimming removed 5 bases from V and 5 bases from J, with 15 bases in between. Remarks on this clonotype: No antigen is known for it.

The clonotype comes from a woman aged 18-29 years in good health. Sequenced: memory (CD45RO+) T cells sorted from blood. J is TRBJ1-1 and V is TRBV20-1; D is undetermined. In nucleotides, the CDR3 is TGCAGTGCTGGCGGGTTCGAAGTGACTGAAGCTTTCTTT. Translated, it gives CSAGGFEVTEAFF.